This T cell receptor beta chain was sequenced in a study of blood T cell repertoires in COVID-19. Whole-study context: COVID-19 samples collected from the United States, Italy and Spain covered acute and convalescent phases.

The CDR3 loop spans 16 amino acids. The germline V gene has CDR1 KGHSH and CDR2 LQKENI. V lost 1 base to trimming and J lost 2 bases, with 11 bases between them. Libraries were prepared by immunoSEQ multiplex PCR; TCRdb keeps only in-frame clonotypes and omits some of them. Of about 220,000 clones detected, 80% to 85% appear once; the ten largest clones hold roughly 5.5%. Sequences were obtained from peripheral blood. This sequence joins TRBV18 and TRBJ2-2; D not certain. The source is a woman between 65 and 79 years old with COVID-19, enrolled during active disease. The DNA for the CDR3 is TGTGCCAGCTCACCACGTCAAGGCGGTAACACCGGGGAGCTGTTTTTT. It translates to CASSPRQGGNTGELFF.